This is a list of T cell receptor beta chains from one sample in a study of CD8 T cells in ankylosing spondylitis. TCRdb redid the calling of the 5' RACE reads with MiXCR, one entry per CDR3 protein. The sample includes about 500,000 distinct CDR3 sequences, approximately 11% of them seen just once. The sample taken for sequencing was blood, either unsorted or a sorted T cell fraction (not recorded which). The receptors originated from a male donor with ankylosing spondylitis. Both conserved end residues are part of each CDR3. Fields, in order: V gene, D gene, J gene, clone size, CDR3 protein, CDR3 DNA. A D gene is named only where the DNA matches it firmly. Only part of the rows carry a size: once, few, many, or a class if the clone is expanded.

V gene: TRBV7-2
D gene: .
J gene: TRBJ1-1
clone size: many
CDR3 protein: CASSLGAGMNTEAFF
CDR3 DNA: TGTGCCAGCAGCTTAGGGGCAGGGATGAACACTGAAGCTTTCTTT

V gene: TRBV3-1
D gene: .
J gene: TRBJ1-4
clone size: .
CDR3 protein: CASSQIYGETEKLFF
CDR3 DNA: TGTGCCAGCAGCCAGATCTACGGGGAAACCGAAAAACTGTTTTTT

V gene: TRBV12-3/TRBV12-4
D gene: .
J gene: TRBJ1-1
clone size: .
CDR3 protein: CASSLAQGQGMGF
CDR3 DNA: TGTGCCAGCAGTTTAGCGCAGGGCCAAGGAATGGGATTT

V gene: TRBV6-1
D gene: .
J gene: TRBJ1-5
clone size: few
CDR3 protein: CASSTEGTLSNQPQHF
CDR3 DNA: TGTGCCAGCAGTACAGAGGGGACCCTTAGCAATCAGCCCCAGCATTTT

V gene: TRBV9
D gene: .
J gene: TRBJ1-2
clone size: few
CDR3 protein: CASSVGTGPLSNYGYTF
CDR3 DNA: TGTGCCAGCAGCGTAGGTACAGGCCCACTCTCTAACTATGGCTACACCTTC

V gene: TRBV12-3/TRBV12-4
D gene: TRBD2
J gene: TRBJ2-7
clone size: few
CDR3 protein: CASSFGVSGSIDEQYF
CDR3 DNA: TGTGCCAGCAGTTTTGGTGTTAGCGGGAGCATCGACGAGCAGTACTTC

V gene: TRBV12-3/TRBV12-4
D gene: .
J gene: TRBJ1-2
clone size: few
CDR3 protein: CASSFPGAHYGYTF
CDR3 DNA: TGTGCCAGCAGTTTCCCCGGGGCCCACTATGGCTACACCTTC

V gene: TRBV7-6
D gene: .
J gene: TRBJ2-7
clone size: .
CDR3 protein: CASSLELAYEQYF
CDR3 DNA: TGTGCCAGCAGCTTAGAACTAGCCTACGAGCAGTACTTC

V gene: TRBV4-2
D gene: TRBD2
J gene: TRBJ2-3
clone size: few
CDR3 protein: CASGTSGTSVDTQYF
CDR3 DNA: TGTGCCAGCGGAACATCCGGGACTAGCGTGGATACGCAGTATTTT

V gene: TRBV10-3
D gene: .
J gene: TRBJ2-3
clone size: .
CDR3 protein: CAISPQASSTDTQYF
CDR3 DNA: TGTGCCATCAGTCCCCAGGCTAGTAGCACAGATACGCAGTATTTT

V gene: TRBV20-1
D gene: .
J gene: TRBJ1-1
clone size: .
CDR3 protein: CSASGRMNTEAFF
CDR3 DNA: TGCAGTGCTTCGGGACGGATGAACACTGAAGCTTTCTTT

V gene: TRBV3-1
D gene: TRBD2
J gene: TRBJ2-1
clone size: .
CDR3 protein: CASSLPGGVNEQFF
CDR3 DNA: TGTGCCAGCAGCCTACCCGGGGGGGTCAATGAGCAGTTCTTC

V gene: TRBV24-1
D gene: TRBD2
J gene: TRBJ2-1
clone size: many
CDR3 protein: CATGASGYNEQFF
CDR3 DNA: TGTGCCACCGGGGCTAGCGGCTACAATGAGCAGTTCTTC

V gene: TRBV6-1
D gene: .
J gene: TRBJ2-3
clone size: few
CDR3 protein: CASSEVPGNTDTQYF
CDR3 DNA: TGTGCCAGCAGTGAAGTCCCGGGAAACACAGATACGCAGTATTTT

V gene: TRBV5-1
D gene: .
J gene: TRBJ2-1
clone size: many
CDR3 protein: CASSSTVYNEQFF
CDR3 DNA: TGCGCCAGCAGCTCGACAGTTTACAATGAGCAGTTCTTC

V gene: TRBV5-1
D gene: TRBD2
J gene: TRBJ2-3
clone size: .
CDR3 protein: CLSRAGGPWDTQYF
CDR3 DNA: TGCCTTTCACGGGCGGGAGGGCCTTGGGATACGCAGTATTTT

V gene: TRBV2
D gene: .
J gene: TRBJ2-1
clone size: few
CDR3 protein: CASRLQYNEQFF
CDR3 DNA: TGTGCCAGCAGACTACAATACAATGAGCAGTTCTTC

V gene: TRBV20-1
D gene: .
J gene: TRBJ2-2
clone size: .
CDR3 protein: CSANPLEMNTGELFF
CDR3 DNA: TGCAGTGCAAACCCCCTAGAGATGAACACCGGGGAGCTGTTTTTT

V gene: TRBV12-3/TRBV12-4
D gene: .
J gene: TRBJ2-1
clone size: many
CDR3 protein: CASKNLGRADNEQFF
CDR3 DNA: TGTGCCAGCAAGAACCTGGGAAGGGCCGACAATGAGCAGTTCTTC

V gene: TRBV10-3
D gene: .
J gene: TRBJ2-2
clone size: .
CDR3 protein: CAIGNPGELFF
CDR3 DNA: TGTGCCATCGGAAATCCCGGGGAGCTGTTTTTT

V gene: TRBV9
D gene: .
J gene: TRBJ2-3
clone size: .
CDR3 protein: CASSPHQDTQYF
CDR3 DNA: TGTGCCAGCAGCCCCCATCAAGATACGCAGTATTTT

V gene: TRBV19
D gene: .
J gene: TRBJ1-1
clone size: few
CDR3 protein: CASSERVESTEAFF
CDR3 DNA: TGTGCCAGTTCCGAGAGGGTCGAGAGCACTGAAGCTTTCTTT

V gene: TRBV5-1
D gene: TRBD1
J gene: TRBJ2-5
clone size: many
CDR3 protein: CASSPGQQETQYF
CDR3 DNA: TGTGCCAGCAGCCCGGGACAGCAAGAGACCCAGTACTTC

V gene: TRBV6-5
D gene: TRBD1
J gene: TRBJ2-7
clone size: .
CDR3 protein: CASSLDRDRERKYF
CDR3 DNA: TGTGCCAGCAGTCTCGACCGCGACAGGGAACGAAAGTACTTC

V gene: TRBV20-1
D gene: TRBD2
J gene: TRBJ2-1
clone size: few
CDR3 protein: CSVARDYGNEQFF
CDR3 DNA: TGCAGTGTTGCGAGGGACTATGGAAATGAGCAGTTCTTC

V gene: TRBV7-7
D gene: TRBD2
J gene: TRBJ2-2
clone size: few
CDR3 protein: CASSLKGPGGTGELFF
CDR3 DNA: TGTGCCAGCAGCTTAAAGGGCCCCGGGGGGACCGGGGAGCTGTTTTTT

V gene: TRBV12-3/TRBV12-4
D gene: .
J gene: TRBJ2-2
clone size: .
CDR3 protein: CASRPGTYRTGELFF
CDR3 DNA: TGTGCCAGCAGACCCGGGACTTACCGAACCGGGGAGCTGTTTTTT

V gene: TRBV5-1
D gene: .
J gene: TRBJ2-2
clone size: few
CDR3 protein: CASSPWTKGTGELFF
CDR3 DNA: TGCGCCAGCAGCCCATGGACAAAAGGGACCGGGGAGCTGTTTTTT

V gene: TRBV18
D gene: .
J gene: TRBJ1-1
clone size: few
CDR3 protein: CASTRDRENTEAFF
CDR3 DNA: TGTGCCAGCACGAGAGACCGAGAGAACACTGAAGCTTTCTTT

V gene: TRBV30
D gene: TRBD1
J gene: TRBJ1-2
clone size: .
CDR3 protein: CARDSRNYGYTF
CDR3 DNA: TGTGCCCGGGACAGCCGGAACTATGGCTACACCTTC

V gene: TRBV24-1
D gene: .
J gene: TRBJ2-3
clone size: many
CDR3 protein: CATSPPGVTDTQYF
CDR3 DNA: TGTGCCACCAGTCCCCCAGGGGTCACAGATACGCAGTATTTT

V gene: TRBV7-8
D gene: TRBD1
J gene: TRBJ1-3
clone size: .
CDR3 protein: CASSEQGRSGNTIYF
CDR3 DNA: TGTGCCAGCAGCGAACAGGGGCGCTCTGGAAACACCATATATTTT

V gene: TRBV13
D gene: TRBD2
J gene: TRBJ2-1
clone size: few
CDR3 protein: CASSAAPGGRYEQFF
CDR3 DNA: TGTGCCAGCAGCGCCGCACCGGGCGGGAGGTATGAGCAGTTCTTC

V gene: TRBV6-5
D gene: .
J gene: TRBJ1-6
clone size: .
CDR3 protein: CASSYSGAVGDSPLHF
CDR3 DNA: TGTGCCAGCAGTTACTCGGGGGCCGTAGGAGATTCACCCCTCCACTTT

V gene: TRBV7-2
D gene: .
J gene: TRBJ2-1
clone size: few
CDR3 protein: CASSLRMPYNEQFF
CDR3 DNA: TGTGCCAGCAGCCTGAGAATGCCCTACAATGAGCAGTTCTTC

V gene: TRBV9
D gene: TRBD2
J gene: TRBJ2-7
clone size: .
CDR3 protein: CASSGVAGEYEQYF
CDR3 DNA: TGTGCCAGCAGCGGGGTGGCGGGAGAGTACGAGCAGTACTTC

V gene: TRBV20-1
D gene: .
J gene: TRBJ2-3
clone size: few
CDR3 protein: CSASDRRIDTQYF
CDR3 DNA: TGCAGTGCTTCCGACCGGAGGATCGATACGCAGTATTTT

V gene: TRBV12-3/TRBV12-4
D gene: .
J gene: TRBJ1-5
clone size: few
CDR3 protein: CASRRREANQPQHF
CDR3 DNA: TGTGCCAGCAGACGCCGAGAGGCGAATCAGCCCCAGCATTTT

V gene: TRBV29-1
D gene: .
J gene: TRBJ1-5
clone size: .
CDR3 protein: CSVLEDGISNQPQHF
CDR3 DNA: TGCAGCGTTCTAGAGGACGGTATTAGCAATCAGCCCCAGCATTTT

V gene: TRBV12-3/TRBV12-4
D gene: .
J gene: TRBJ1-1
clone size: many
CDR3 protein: CASCRGYTEAFF
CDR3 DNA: TGTGCCAGTTGTAGGGGTTACACTGAAGCTTTCTTT

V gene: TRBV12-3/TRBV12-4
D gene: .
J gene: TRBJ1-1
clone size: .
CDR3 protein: CASSYYREGDTEAFF
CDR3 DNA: TGTGCCAGCAGTTACTACAGGGAGGGTGACACTGAAGCTTTCTTT

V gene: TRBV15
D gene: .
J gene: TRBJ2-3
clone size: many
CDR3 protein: CATSRDLGGTDTQYF
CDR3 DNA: TGTGCCACCAGCAGAGATTTAGGGGGCACAGATACGCAGTATTTT

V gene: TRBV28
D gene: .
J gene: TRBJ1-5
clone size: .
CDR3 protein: CASSGTKNQPQHF
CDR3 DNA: TGTGCCAGCTCGGGAACAAAGAATCAGCCCCAGCATTTT

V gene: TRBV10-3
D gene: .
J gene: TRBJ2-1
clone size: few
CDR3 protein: CAISESGSSYNEQFF
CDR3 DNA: TGTGCCATCAGTGAAAGCGGTAGCTCCTACAATGAGCAGTTCTTC

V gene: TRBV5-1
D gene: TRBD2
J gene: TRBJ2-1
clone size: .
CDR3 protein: CASSPVAGVNEQFF
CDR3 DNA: TGCGCCAGCAGCCCCGTCGCGGGGGTAAACGAGCAGTTCTTC

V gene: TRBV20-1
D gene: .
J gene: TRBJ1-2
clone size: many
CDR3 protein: CSASMGKVGHGYTF
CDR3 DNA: TGCAGTGCTAGTATGGGGAAGGTGGGACATGGCTACACCTTC

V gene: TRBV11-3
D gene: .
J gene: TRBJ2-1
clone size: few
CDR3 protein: CASTLRNLNEQFF
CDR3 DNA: TGTGCCAGCACCTTGAGGAATCTCAATGAGCAGTTCTTC

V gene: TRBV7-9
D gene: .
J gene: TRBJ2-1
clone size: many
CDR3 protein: CASTIVNEQFF
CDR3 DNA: TGTGCCAGCACCATTGTCAATGAGCAGTTCTTC

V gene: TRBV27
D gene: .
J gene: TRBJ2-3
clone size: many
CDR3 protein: CASRTQSTDTQYF
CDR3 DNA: TGTGCCAGCCGGACACAGAGCACAGATACGCAGTATTTT

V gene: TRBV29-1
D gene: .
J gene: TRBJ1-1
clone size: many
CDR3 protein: CSVIPGFQGTEAFF
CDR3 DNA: TGCAGCGTTATACCGGGTTTCCAGGGGACTGAAGCTTTCTTT

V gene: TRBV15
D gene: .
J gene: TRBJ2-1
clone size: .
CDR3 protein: CATSRDTASSYNEQFF
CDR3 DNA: TGTGCCACCAGCAGAGATACGGCTAGCAGTTACAATGAGCAGTTCTTC

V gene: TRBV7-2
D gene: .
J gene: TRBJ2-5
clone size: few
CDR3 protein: CASSSADETQYF
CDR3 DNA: TGTGCCAGCAGCTCTGCGGATGAGACCCAGTACTTC

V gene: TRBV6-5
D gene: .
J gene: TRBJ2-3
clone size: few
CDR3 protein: CASSYSASTDTQYF
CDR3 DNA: TGTGCCAGCAGTTACTCGGCTAGCACAGATACGCAGTATTTT